This T cell receptor (beta chain) comes out of a study of T cells in Graves' hyperthyroidism and ophthalmopathy. Study-level background: Sampling of peripheral blood happened at initial diagnosis, prior to any treatment. Notes on the study in general: Onset of ophthalmopathy came a median approximately 6.5 months after the model predicted it. Clonotypes that were expanded in thyroid above 0.001 mostly appeared in blood too.

Regions amplified from RNA transcripts were the TCR beta CDR3 regions. HTBI primers were the set used in a first-round RT-PCR of the TCR CDR3. MiXCR, applied by TCRdb to the multiplex PCR reads, yields one record per CDR3 protein. In the table there are around 690,000 distinct CDR3 sequences, 20% of which are singletons. Exclusion of a patient resulted from uncontrolled infection, other autoimmune disease, pregnancy or lactation. The CDR3 is 11 amino acids. Deletions cut 6 bases from V and 10 bases from J, with 13 bases between. From germline, CDR1 is SQVTM and CDR2 ANQGSEA. This clonotype was counted a few times. Its antigen remains unknown.

The V and J genes are TRBV29-1 and TRBJ2-1; no definite D call. This TCR came from a man between 25 and 39 years old with Graves' ophthalmopathy. What was sequenced was blood. The CDR3, as DNA: TGCAGCGTCCATAACCTAGGGGAGCAGTTCTTC. Protein: CSVHNLGEQFF.